What follows are 18 T cell receptor beta chains derived from one specimen sequenced in a study of blood T cells in healthy people across ages. Next came a second PCR, run for about 7 to 12 cycles, which used a sample-barcoded 5' primer along with a J-beta primer mix. TCRdb processed the 5' RACE reads anew with MiXCR; each CDR3 protein has one entry. The sample has around 1,600,000 distinct CDR3 sequences; 40% to 45% are singletons. The sample comprised blood. Receptor source: a woman aged 18-29 years in good health.

The rearrangement links TRBV29-1 to TRBJ2-1; TRBD2 matches at 8 bases. The J call may not be correct, given that the DNA end is closer to TRBJ2-7. Germline V gene data show CDR1 as SQVTM and CDR2 as ANQGSEA. The CDR3 contains 13 residues. The chain's CDR3 is CSVESGSYNEQYF. For the CDR3, the DNA is TGCAGCGTTGAAAGCGGGAGCTACAATGAGCAGTACTTC.

The V call is TRBV4-3, the J call TRBJ2-1; D is unclear. CDR1 and CDR2 (germline): LGHNA, YSLEER. The CDR3 spans 15 residues. V was clipped by 0 bases and J by 10 bases, with 16 bases between them. CDR3 DNA sequence: TGCGCCAGCAGCCAAGAAAAGTTCGTGCAGAGGGAGCAGTTCTTC. Encoded protein: CASSQEKFVQREQFF.

This clonotype was observed a handful of times. A much bigger clone sits one base away, suggesting this may be a read error. The genes are TRBV5-1 and TRBJ2-5; D not certain. There are 13 residues in the CDR3. CDR1 is SGHRS and CDR2 is YFSETQ in the germline V gene. The CDR3 loop reads CASTLATQETQYF. CDR3 nucleotide sequence: TGCGCCAGCACCTTGGCGACCCAAGAGACCCAGTACTTC. The variable domain in full, with the rest retrieved from reference TRBV5-1 and TRBJ2-5, is KAGVTQTPRYLIKTRGQQVTLSCSPISGHRSVSWYQQTPGQGLQFLFEYFSETQRNKGNFPGRFSGRQFSNSRSEMNVSTLELGDSALYLCASTLATQETQYFGPGTRLLVL.

The CDR3 region is CASSQVTGYRNTDTQYF. The CDR3 bases are TGCGCCAGCAGCCAAGTCACAGGGTACCGCAACACAGATACGCAGTATTTT. V gene TRBV4-1 combines with J gene TRBJ2-3; a possible D gene is TRBD1 (6 bases). CDR3 size: 17 residues. Germline V gives CDR1 MGHRA, CDR2 YSYEKL. V dropped 1 base and J dropped 2 bases, with 16 bases sitting between them.

This clonotype has more than one count but fewer than ten. The chain uses TRBV4-1 and TRBJ2-3; the match to TRBD2 covers 10 bases. The CDR3 runs to 17 residues. CDR1 and CDR2 from the germline V gene are MGHRA and YSYEKL. Trimming removed 0 bases from V and 4 bases from J; junction bases left unmatched: 7. The CDR3 loop is CASSQDPSGGVPDTQYF. CDR3 sequence (DNA): TGCGCCAGCAGCCAAGATCCGAGCGGGGGGGTCCCAGATACGCAGTATTTT.

This chain joins TRBV4-3 and TRBJ1-1; D remains unclear. Germline CDR1 and CDR2: LGHNA and YSLEER. CDR3 length: 15 amino acids. The germline V and J ends were trimmed by 0 bases and 1 base, with 9 bases remaining between them. The DNA of the CDR3 is TGCGCCAGCAGCCAAGATGTATCGAGGAACACTGAAGCTTTCTTT. Its protein is CASSQDVSRNTEAFF.

In DNA form, the CDR3 reads TGTGCCAGCAGCGTAGCTAGCGGGGCTTACAATGAGCAGTACTTC. It specifies CASSVASGAYNEQYF. The rearrangement joins TRBV9 to TRBJ2-1, with 9 bases identical to TRBD2. Judging by the DNA end, TRBJ2-7 fits better; the J call may be wrong. The germline V gene encodes CDR1 SGDLS and CDR2 YYNGEE. The CDR3 consists of 15 residues.

In its sample, this clonotype was seen a few times. The chain combines TRBV5-1 with TRBJ2-1; 9 nucleotides line up with TRBD2. The length of the CDR3 is 17 residues. Looked up from germline, CDR1 is SGHRS and CDR2 is YFSETQ. V was clipped by 0 bases and J by 7 bases; unmatched bases: 11. The CDR3 DNA reads as TGCGCCAGCAGCTTGGCCGCGGGAGGGCTGAATTTAAATGAGCAGTTCTTC. Translated: CASSLAAGGLNLNEQFF.

The rearrangement links TRBV12-3 or TRBV12-4 to TRBJ1-2; no definite D call. V lost 8 bases and J 7 bases, leaving 20 bases between the germline ends. The CDR3 is made up of 14 amino acids. Here the CDR3 reads CASWVLGDPGGYTF. CDR3 sequence (DNA): TGTGCCAGCTGGGTGTTGGGAGACCCTGGTGGCTACACCTTC.

This clonotype was detected only a few times. V is TRBV12-3 or TRBV12-4 and J is TRBJ2-5; unclear D gene. The germline V and J ends were trimmed by 6 bases and 1 base, with 6 bases remaining between them. This CDR3 contains 12 residues. CDR3 protein: CASRPAQETQYF. The CDR3 bases are TGTGCCAGCAGACCCGCCCAAGAGACCCAGTACTTC.

This rearrangement joins TRBV20-1 to TRBJ2-7; 11 nucleotides line up with TRBD2. Germline V gene lookup returns CDR1 DFQATT and CDR2 SNEGSKA (reference sequence). The CDR3 is made up of 14 amino acids. Trimming removed 2 bases from V and 5 bases from J; junction bases left unmatched: 5. CDR3 DNA sequence: TGCAGTGCTAGACGTAGCGGGAGGGGGGACGAGCAGTACTTC. Translation: CSARRSGRGDEQYF.

The genes are TRBV13 and TRBJ1-1; D is ambiguous. Germline V gene lookup returns CDR1 PRHDT and CDR2 FYEKMQ (reference sequence). V was trimmed by 8 bases and J by 9 bases, leaving 13 bases between them. The CDR3 loop spans 11 amino acids. The CDR3 loop reads CASRRTSQAFF. In DNA form, the CDR3 reads TGTGCCAGCCGGAGGACGTCGCAAGCTTTCTTT.

The chain is built from TRBV29-1 and TRBJ2-7, with TRBD2 identical over 9 bases. The J segment lost 7 bases and the V segment lost 3 bases, leaving 13 bases of the junction unmatched. Germline V lookup: CDR1 SQVTM, CDR2 ANQGSEA. CDR3 length: 15 residues. The CDR3 bases are TGCAGCGTTGAGATTTGGCGGGAGGGCCGGTATGAGCAGTACTTC. Protein: CSVEIWREGRYEQYF.

This chain connects TRBV25-1 to TRBJ2-4, with D hard to call. Trimming removed 4 bases at V and 0 bases at J, with 13 bases between. CDR1 is MGHDK, CDR2 SYGVNS, per germline. The CDR3 length is 16 residues. The DNA for the CDR3 is TGTGCCAGCAGTGGTGGGGATAACCTAGCCAAAAACATTCAGTACTTC. This codes for CASSGGDNLAKNIQYF.

At least ten counts were recorded for this clonotype. The genes are TRBV10-3 and TRBJ2-5; D is unclear. Germline V gene data show CDR1 as ENHRY and CDR2 as SYGVKD. The V and J ends lost 7 bases and 3 bases respectively, with 12 bases between them. The CDR3 consists of 13 residues. In DNA form, the CDR3 reads TGTGCCATCAAGGAGTCGTACGAAGAGACCCAGTACTTC. Translation: CAIKESYEETQYF.

The CDR3 is CASSQLGQGGYEQYF. The DNA for the CDR3 is TGTGCCAGCAGCCAATTGGGTCAGGGAGGATACGAGCAGTACTTC. The chain recombines TRBV16 with TRBJ2-7; D may be TRBD2 (6 bases). The V gene's germline CDR1 is KGHSY and CDR2 FQNENV. Deletions cut 1 base from V and 4 bases from J, with 14 bases between. The CDR3 is 15 residues long. Looking up the rest from reference TRBV16 and TRBJ2-7 gives the full variable domain: GEEVAQTPKHLVRGEGQKAKLYCAPIKGHSYVFWYQQVLKNEFKFLISFQNENVFDETGMPKERFSAKCLPNSPCSLEIQATKLEDSAVYFCASSQLGQGGYEQYFGPGTRLTVT.

V usage is TRBV2 and J usage is TRBJ1-1; 11 positions agree with TRBD1. In germline, CDR1 is SNHLY, CDR2 FYNNEI. V dropped 6 bases and J dropped 1; count of bases not matched to a gene: 4. CDR3 length: 15 residues. The CDR3 region has the DNA TGTGCCAGCAGGGGACAGGGGGTTTGGAACACTGAAGCTTTCTTT. Protein sequence: CASRGQGVWNTEAFF.

The gene calls are TRBV6-1 and TRBJ2-6, with 10 positions matching TRBD2. CDR3 length equals 18 residues. The J segment lost 0 bases and the V segment lost 9 bases, leaving 11 bases of the junction unmatched. CDR1 and CDR2 from the germline V gene are MNHNS and SASEGT. In DNA, the CDR3 is TGTGCCAGAAGTACCTCTAGCGGGGGCCTCTCTGGGGCCAACGTCCTGACTTTC. Translating gives CARSTSSGGLSGANVLTF.